One sample yielded the 25 T cell receptor beta chains listed below, sequenced in a study of monozygotic twins with inflammatory bowel disease. Using the 5' RACE reads, TCRdb records one entry per CDR3 protein without DNA. The sample has about 210,000 distinct CDR3 sequences. The sample taken for sequencing was blood. Receptors originate from a human donor with ulcerative colitis or Crohn's disease, or a healthy co-twin of an affected twin (not recorded which).

The rearrangement uses TRBV5-1 and TRBJ1-2; TCRdb designates TRBD1, a call that cannot be tested without DNA. The length of the CDR3 is 15 residues. Per the germline V gene, CDR1 is SGHRS and CDR2 is YFSETQ. The CDR3: CASSLEDNSISGYTF.

J is TRBJ1-2 and V is TRBV10-1; TCRdb reports TRBD1, a call that lacks DNA to check it against. Germline loops: CDR1 WNHNN, CDR2 SYGVQD (reference sequence). The CDR3 consists of 13 residues. The CDR3 protein is CASSESNGNGYTF.

J is TRBJ2-1 and V is TRBV12-3 or TRBV12-4. The CDR3 sequence is 17 residues long. CDR3 sequence: CATSQQASGRAYNEQFF.

CDR3 amino acids: CASSLVGVLGEQFF. The chain is built from TRBV7-8 and TRBJ2-1; TCRdb lists TRBD1, though no DNA is available to test this call. The length of the CDR3 is 14 residues. Looked up from germline, CDR1 is SGHVS and CDR2 is FQNEAQ.

V is TRBV5-1 and J is TRBJ2-1; TCRdb names TRBD2, which stays unverified in the absence of DNA. The CDR3 runs to 15 residues. CDR1 and CDR2 from the germline V gene are SGHRS and YFSETQ. CDR3 amino acids: CASLNLAGAYNEQFF.

The V and J genes are TRBV12-3 or TRBV12-4 and TRBJ1-2; TCRdb picks TRBD1, but there is no DNA to check that call. The CDR3 sequence is 17 residues long. This CDR3 is CASSLVRGSGANYGYTF.

The rearrangement uses TRBV7-2 and TRBJ1-2; TCRdb names TRBD1, which stays unverified in the absence of DNA. The length of the CDR3 is 14 residues. Germline CDR1 is SGHTA and CDR2 is FQGNSA. The CDR3 spells CASSLDRDGYGYTF.

The chain is built from TRBV7-6 and TRBJ1-4. Germline V gene sequence: CDR1 SGHVS, CDR2 FNYEAQ. The CDR3 has 13 amino acids. CDR3 loop: CASSLAINEKLFF.

The rearrangement links TRBV10-3 to TRBJ2-1; TCRdb's D gene call, TRBD1, goes unchecked for lack of DNA. This CDR3 is 12 amino acids long. CDR1 and CDR2 (germline): ENHRY, SYGVKD. CDR3 sequence reads: CAISESGDEQFF.

The genes are TRBV5-1 and TRBJ2-7. Germline V gene sequence: CDR1 SGHRS, CDR2 YFSETQ. The CDR3 spans 12 residues. The CDR3 loop reads CASSLIGNEQYF.

The chain joins TRBV2 to TRBJ2-2; the D call from TCRdb, TRBD2, cannot be confirmed without DNA. This CDR3 is built from 15 residues. Looked up from germline, CDR1 is SNHLY and CDR2 is FYNNEI. This CDR3 is CASSWTMRLTGELFF.

The chain employs TRBV2 and TRBJ2-5. Germline-derived CDR1 and CDR2 are SNHLY and FYNNEI. There are 13 residues in the CDR3. This CDR3 reads CASSEQRRETQYF.

The V call is TRBV7-9, the J call TRBJ2-5; TCRdb designates TRBD1, a call that cannot be tested without DNA. The CDR3 has 15 residues. The germline V gene has CDR1 SEHNR and CDR2 FQNEAQ (reference sequence). CDR3 protein: CASSSDSTRRETQYF. The full variable domain, its missing parts supplied by reference TRBV7-9 and TRBJ2-5, is DTGVSQNPRHKITKRGQNVTFRCDPISEHNRLYWYRQTLGQGPEFLTYFQNEAQLEKSRLLSDRFSAERPKGSFSTLEIQRTEQGDSAMYLCASSSDSTRRETQYFGPGTRLLVL.

This chain connects TRBV6-6 to TRBJ2-7. CDR3 length: 13 residues. Germline V CDR1 and CDR2: MNHNY, SVGAGI (reference sequence). The CDR3 spells CASSKYGTYEQYF.

The rearrangement joins TRBV5-1 to TRBJ1-1. This CDR3 spans 16 amino acids. Germline values: CDR1 SGHRS, CDR2 YFSETQ. The CDR3 here is CASSSQGGGLNTEAFF. The variable domain in full, with the rest retrieved from reference TRBV5-1 and TRBJ1-1, is KAGVTQTPRYLIKTRGQQVTLSCSPISGHRSVSWYQQTPGQGLQFLFEYFSETQRNKGNFPGRFSGRQFSNSRSEMNVSTLELGDSALYLCASSSQGGGLNTEAFFGQGTRLTVV.

This chain links TRBV7-9 with TRBJ1-1; TCRdb's D call of TRBD1 is untestable without DNA. Germline lookup yields CDR1 SEHNR and CDR2 FQNEAQ (reference sequence). The CDR3 consists of 14 residues. CDR3 residues: CASSFVGGDTEAFF. Full variable domain (outside the CDR3, taken from reference TRBV7-9 and TRBJ1-1): DTGVSQNPRHKITKRGQNVTFRCDPISEHNRLYWYRQTLGQGPEFLTYFQNEAQLEKSRLLSDRFSAERPKGSFSTLEIQRTEQGDSAMYLCASSFVGGDTEAFFGQGTRLTVV.

The J gene is TRBJ1-5, the V gene TRBV20-1. The germline gives CDR1 DFQATT, CDR2 SNEGSKA (reference sequence). This CDR3 spans 15 amino acids. CDR3 protein: CSGRVGGGLNQPQHF.

V gene TRBV27 combines with J gene TRBJ2-1; the D call of TRBD2 rests on TCRdb alone, since no DNA is present to check it. Germline-derived CDR1 and CDR2 are MNHEY and SMNVEV (reference sequence). CDR3 size: 16 residues. The CDR3 protein is CASSRSSGGAFGEQFF.

J is TRBJ2-1 and V is TRBV6-6. From germline, CDR1 is MNHNY and CDR2 SVGAGI (reference sequence). CDR3 length: 11 amino acids. The CDR3 reads CASSPYNEQFF.

The CDR3 protein is CASSLGGAWEQYF. The V gene is TRBV27, the J gene TRBJ2-7; checking the TCRdb D call of TRBD1 is not possible without DNA. This CDR3 has 13 residues. From germline, CDR1 is MNHEY and CDR2 SMNVEV (reference sequence).

The rearrangement links TRBV20-1 to TRBJ1-5; absent DNA, TCRdb's TRBD1 call cannot be checked. From germline, CDR1 is DFQATT and CDR2 SNEGSKA (reference sequence). The CDR3 totals 14 residues. The CDR3 region is CSARQGGNNQPQHF.

The CDR3 sequence: CASSLITEAFF. This chain links TRBV11-2 with TRBJ1-1. Germline V gene data show CDR1 as SGHAT and CDR2 as FQNNGV. The CDR3 extends over 11 amino acids.

This chain uses TRBV20-1 with TRBJ2-3; TCRdb names TRBD2, which stays unverified in the absence of DNA. This CDR3 contains 16 residues. The V gene's germline CDR1 is DFQATT and CDR2 SNEGSKA (reference sequence). CDR3 residues: CSAPFLSGVRTDTQYF.

The chain combines TRBV10-3 with TRBJ2-7; absent DNA, TCRdb's TRBD2 call cannot be checked. This CDR3 is built from 14 residues. Germline V gene lookup returns CDR1 ENHRY and CDR2 SYGVKD. CDR3 sequence: CAISESARGYEQYF.

This chain joins TRBV5-5 and TRBJ1-5. The CDR3 length is 14 residues. Germline V gene sequence: CDR1 SGHKS, CDR2 YYEKEE (reference sequence). The CDR3: CASSLEYSNQPQHF.